This paragraph reports one T cell receptor beta chain. Its antigen remains unknown. The data derive from a study of T cells after posttransplantation cyclophosphamide. The study's findings and limits: Later blood repertoires were often dominated by clones from the donor CD8+ memory compartment.

Cyclophosphamide on days +3 and +4 followed busulfan-fludarabine conditioning and a marrow graft. The method was immunoSEQ multiplex PCR; TCRdb's version includes in-frame clones alone and lacks a portion of them. There are 8,000 or so clones in the sample; approximately 87% occur only once, and about 1.2% lies in the top ten. CDR1 is LNHDA and CDR2 is SQIVND in the germline V gene (reference sequence). This CDR3 is 16 amino acids long. V gave up 3 bases and J gave up 3 bases, with 18 bases separating them. The TCR was taken from a female patient aged 45-65 years who received an allogeneic stem cell transplant from a related donor, was CMV-positive, and had no GVHD. Among the T cells, some may be from the graft donor. Sequencing was performed on CD4+ T cells sorted from blood, taken around 1,400 days after allogeneic stem cell transplant with posttransplant cyclophosphamide. This chain connects TRBV19 to TRBJ2-7, with D perhaps matching TRBD1 (5 bases). CDR3 in amino acids: CASSMNIPGTGYEQYF. The CDR3 DNA is TGTGCCAGTAGTATGAATATCCCTGGAACAGGCTACGAGCAGTACTTC.